These T cell receptor beta chains were read from a single sample in a study of blood T cells in healthy people across ages. TCRdb processed the 5' RACE reads anew with MiXCR; each CDR3 protein has one entry. The sample includes 700,000 or so distinct CDR3 sequences, roughly 20% of them seen just once. The specimen was blood. These TCRs come from a man aged 65 to 85 in good health. Both conserved end residues are part of each CDR3. The order of the fields is J gene, D gene, V gene, clone size, CDR3 DNA, CDR3 protein. A D gene is named only where the DNA matches it firmly. Some rows have no size entry. The others give once, few or many, or a class for an expanded clone.

J gene: TRBJ2-1; D gene: .; V gene: TRBV4-1; clone size: once; CDR3 DNA: TGCGCCAGCAGCCAAGATAGACGGGGGCGATCCTACAATGGGCAGTTCTTC; CDR3 protein: CASSQDRRGRSYNGQFF
J gene: TRBJ1-1; D gene: .; V gene: TRBV11-3; clone size: few; CDR3 DNA: TGTGCCAGCAGCTTAGAGACGGGCAGGGAGGCTTTCTTT; CDR3 protein: CASSLETGREAFF
J gene: TRBJ2-5; D gene: TRBD2; V gene: TRBV12-3/TRBV12-4; clone size: few; CDR3 DNA: TGTGCCAGCAGGGATAGCGGGAGGCCCCAAGAGACCCAGTACTTC; CDR3 protein: CASRDSGRPQETQYF
J gene: TRBJ1-1; D gene: .; V gene: TRBV29-1; clone size: many; CDR3 DNA: TGCAGCGTCGCCGACCAGGAAGCTTTCTTT; CDR3 protein: CSVADQEAFF
J gene: TRBJ2-1; D gene: TRBD2; V gene: TRBV5-1; clone size: many; CDR3 DNA: TGCGCCAGCAGCTTGGGACTAGCGGGAGGAAGTGAGCAGTTCTTC; CDR3 protein: CASSLGLAGGSEQFF
J gene: TRBJ1-4; D gene: TRBD1; V gene: TRBV27; clone size: .; CDR3 DNA: TGTGCCAGCAACCCGGGACAGGGGGTTGGAAAACTGTTTTTT; CDR3 protein: CASNPGQGVGKLFF
J gene: TRBJ1-1; D gene: .; V gene: TRBV7-9; clone size: few; CDR3 DNA: TGCGCCAGCAGCCCCTTCTGGACGGACCCTAACACTGAAGCTTTCTTT; CDR3 protein: CASSPFWTDPNTEAFF
J gene: TRBJ2-2; D gene: .; V gene: TRBV7-9; clone size: .; CDR3 DNA: TGTGCCAGCAGCTTAAACCCAGCTAACACCGGGGAGCTGTTTTTT; CDR3 protein: CASSLNPANTGELFF
J gene: TRBJ1-1; D gene: .; V gene: TRBV28; clone size: .; CDR3 DNA: TGTGCCAGCAGCCGCCCCCTAACAGCCGCTGAAGCTTTCTTT; CDR3 protein: CASSRPLTAAEAFF
J gene: TRBJ2-5; D gene: .; V gene: TRBV28; clone size: few; CDR3 DNA: TGTGCCAGCAGTAATCCCGGGGGCACAAGTCGACACCAGTACTTC; CDR3 protein: CASSNPGGTSRHQYF
J gene: TRBJ2-1; D gene: .; V gene: TRBV6-1; clone size: few; CDR3 DNA: TGTGCCAGCAGTGAAGGGAGAGCCCGGAAGCCCTACAATGAGCAGTTCTTC; CDR3 protein: CASSEGRARKPYNEQFF
J gene: TRBJ2-6; D gene: .; V gene: TRBV11-2; clone size: .; CDR3 DNA: TGTGCCAGCAGCTTCTTACGTTCCCCTCCCGTCCTGACTTTC; CDR3 protein: CASSFLRSPPVLTF
J gene: TRBJ2-4; D gene: TRBD2; V gene: TRBV3-1; clone size: few; CDR3 DNA: TGTGCCAGCAGCCGACAGACTAGCGGGGTTCTAGCCAAAAACATTCAGTACTTC; CDR3 protein: CASSRQTSGVLAKNIQYF
J gene: TRBJ2-3; D gene: .; V gene: TRBV20-1; clone size: .; CDR3 DNA: TGCAGTGCTAGCCCGACCGGAGATACGCAGTATTTT; CDR3 protein: CSASPTGDTQYF
J gene: TRBJ1-6; D gene: TRBD1; V gene: TRBV20-1; clone size: few; CDR3 DNA: TGCAGTGCTAGAACGGGACAGCGGAGTTCACCCCTCCACTTT; CDR3 protein: CSARTGQRSSPLHF
J gene: TRBJ1-1; D gene: .; V gene: TRBV24-1; clone size: few; CDR3 DNA: TGTGCCACCGAGGGATGGGGCACTGAAGCTTTCTTT; CDR3 protein: CATEGWGTEAFF
J gene: TRBJ1-1; D gene: .; V gene: TRBV10-3; clone size: .; CDR3 DNA: TGTGCCATCAGTGGAGGGTCCCAAGCTTTCTTT; CDR3 protein: CAISGGSQAFF
J gene: TRBJ2-1; D gene: .; V gene: TRBV24-1; clone size: .; CDR3 DNA: TGTGCCACCAGTGATTTGCAGAGCGGCGGAGCCCACAATGAGCAGTTCTTC; CDR3 protein: CATSDLQSGGAHNEQFF
J gene: TRBJ2-3; D gene: TRBD1; V gene: TRBV6-4; clone size: .; CDR3 DNA: TGTGCCAGCAGTGACTCGACAGGGGGTACCACCATTTCCCCCGATACGCAGTATTTT; CDR3 protein: CASSDSTGGTTISPDTQYF
J gene: TRBJ2-3; D gene: TRBD2; V gene: TRBV7-2; clone size: few; CDR3 DNA: TGTGCCAGCAGCTTCTGGGGAGGCTGGCGGGAGTCGAGCACAGATACGCAGTATTTT; CDR3 protein: CASSFWGGWRESSTDTQYF
J gene: TRBJ2-5; D gene: TRBD1; V gene: TRBV12-3/TRBV12-4; clone size: .; CDR3 DNA: TGTGCCAGCAGTTTTCGGGGACAGCAAGAGACCCAGTACTTC; CDR3 protein: CASSFRGQQETQYF
J gene: TRBJ2-5; D gene: TRBD1; V gene: TRBV12-3/TRBV12-4; clone size: few; CDR3 DNA: TGTGCCAGCAGGTCGACAGGGCGGGAGACCCAGTACTTC; CDR3 protein: CASRSTGRETQYF
J gene: TRBJ2-3; D gene: TRBD1; V gene: TRBV7-8; clone size: few; CDR3 DNA: TGTGCCATTGACAGGGGGGACACAGATACGCAGTATTTT; CDR3 protein: CAIDRGDTDTQYF
J gene: TRBJ2-2; D gene: .; V gene: TRBV10-3; clone size: .; CDR3 DNA: TGTGCCATCAGTGAGTCCGGTGGGCCTTCGACCGGGGAGCTGTTTTTT; CDR3 protein: CAISESGGPSTGELFF
J gene: TRBJ1-4; D gene: .; V gene: TRBV18; clone size: .; CDR3 DNA: TGTGCCAGCTCACTCAGCGGAGGGGGAGAAGAAAAACTGTTTTTT; CDR3 protein: CASSLSGGGEEKLFF
J gene: TRBJ2-1; D gene: .; V gene: TRBV24-1; clone size: .; CDR3 DNA: TGTGCCACCAGTGTCACAGGGTCTGGGTACGCCTACAATGAGCAGTTCTTC; CDR3 protein: CATSVTGSGYAYNEQFF
J gene: TRBJ1-2; D gene: .; V gene: TRBV12-3/TRBV12-4; clone size: few; CDR3 DNA: TGTGCCAGCAGCTCGACAAACACGGGCTACACCTTC; CDR3 protein: CASSSTNTGYTF
J gene: TRBJ2-5; D gene: TRBD2; V gene: TRBV29-1; clone size: few; CDR3 DNA: TGCAGCGCGATGGGGGGGGAGACCCAGTACTTC; CDR3 protein: CSAMGGETQYF
J gene: TRBJ1-5; D gene: TRBD1; V gene: TRBV6-6; clone size: many; CDR3 DNA: TGTGCCAGCAGTTACCTACAGGGGAGCAATCAGCCCCAGCATTTT; CDR3 protein: CASSYLQGSNQPQHF
J gene: TRBJ2-3; D gene: .; V gene: TRBV2; clone size: many; CDR3 DNA: TGTGCCAGCAGTGCGAATTCGAGGGGGACGCAGTATTTT; CDR3 protein: CASSANSRGTQYF
J gene: TRBJ2-1; D gene: .; V gene: TRBV5-1; clone size: .; CDR3 DNA: TGCGCCAGCAGCTTGGCCTTCCGGGACAAGGCCCACAATGAGCAGTTCTTC; CDR3 protein: CASSLAFRDKAHNEQFF
J gene: TRBJ2-3; D gene: TRBD2; V gene: TRBV7-3; clone size: .; CDR3 DNA: TGTGCCAGCAGCCTAACCTCTAGCGGGAGTTCTAGAACAGATACGCAGTATTTT; CDR3 protein: CASSLTSSGSSRTDTQYF
J gene: TRBJ2-1; D gene: .; V gene: TRBV7-9; clone size: few; CDR3 DNA: TGTGCCAGCAGTTCACTCCCGGACGGAGTCTACAATGAGCAGTTCTTC; CDR3 protein: CASSSLPDGVYNEQFF
J gene: TRBJ2-4; D gene: .; V gene: TRBV4-3; clone size: .; CDR3 DNA: TGCGCCAGCAGCCATGGACAGCCTTCCAAAAACATTCAGTACTTC; CDR3 protein: CASSHGQPSKNIQYF
J gene: TRBJ2-1; D gene: .; V gene: TRBV15; clone size: .; CDR3 DNA: TGTGCCACCAGCAGAGATCTCGGGGGGCGCATCTATGGTTTTTTCTACAATGAGCAGTTCTTC; CDR3 protein: CATSRDLGGRIYGFFYNEQFF
J gene: TRBJ2-3; D gene: .; V gene: TRBV5-6; clone size: many; CDR3 DNA: TGTGCCAGCAGCTTATGGGAAGATACGCAGTATTTT; CDR3 protein: CASSLWEDTQYF
J gene: TRBJ1-1; D gene: .; V gene: TRBV10-3; clone size: .; CDR3 DNA: TGTGCCATCAGTGGAGTTGCAGTGAACACTGAAGCTTTCTTT; CDR3 protein: CAISGVAVNTEAFF
J gene: TRBJ2-1; D gene: TRBD1; V gene: TRBV7-9; clone size: .; CDR3 DNA: TGTGCCAGCAGTAAAGGACAGGGTTCGACAAGCGGTAGAGAGAATGAGCAGTTCTTC; CDR3 protein: CASSKGQGSTSGRENEQFF
J gene: TRBJ2-1; D gene: TRBD2; V gene: TRBV5-1; clone size: few; CDR3 DNA: TGCGCCAGCGGACCGTTAGCGGGAGGGCCAAATGAGCAGTTCTTC; CDR3 protein: CASGPLAGGPNEQFF
J gene: TRBJ2-1; D gene: .; V gene: TRBV28; clone size: .; CDR3 DNA: TGTGCCTGCAGTTTAATTAGGCAGATCAATGAGCAGTTCTTC; CDR3 protein: CACSLIRQINEQFF
J gene: TRBJ2-2; D gene: TRBD1; V gene: TRBV6-2/TRBV6-3; clone size: many; CDR3 DNA: TGTGCCGGCCAGGACAGGGGTGAGACCGGGGAGCTGTTTTTT; CDR3 protein: CAGQDRGETGELFF
J gene: TRBJ1-5; D gene: .; V gene: TRBV28; clone size: many; CDR3 DNA: TGTGCCAGCAGTTTGCCATACCCTACCCCGAGGCAGCCCCAGCATTTT; CDR3 protein: CASSLPYPTPRQPQHF
J gene: TRBJ1-2; D gene: TRBD1; V gene: TRBV15; clone size: .; CDR3 DNA: TGTGCCACCAGCCAACGGGACAGGGGCCGGGACACCTTC; CDR3 protein: CATSQRDRGRDTF
J gene: TRBJ2-1; D gene: TRBD2; V gene: TRBV12-3/TRBV12-4; clone size: .; CDR3 DNA: TGTGCCAGCAGTGCCCCTCCGGGACTAGCGGGAGTTCAACCGGGTGAGCAGTTCTTC; CDR3 protein: CASSAPPGLAGVQPGEQFF
J gene: TRBJ2-1; D gene: TRBD1; V gene: TRBV6-5; clone size: once; CDR3 DNA: TGTGCCAGTACCCCGGGGGACAGGGTCTCTGAGCAGTTCTTC; CDR3 protein: CASTPGDRVSEQFF
J gene: TRBJ1-5; D gene: .; V gene: TRBV5-5; clone size: few; CDR3 DNA: TGTGCCAGCAGCTTGGATACGGGGGCGAATCAGCCCCAGCATTTT; CDR3 protein: CASSLDTGANQPQHF
J gene: TRBJ2-3; D gene: TRBD2; V gene: TRBV20-1; clone size: once; CDR3 DNA: TGCAGTGCTAGAGACGTAAGGGAGGGCCTGCCAGATACGCAGTATTTT; CDR3 protein: CSARDVREGLPDTQYF
J gene: TRBJ1-2; D gene: .; V gene: TRBV7-2; clone size: .; CDR3 DNA: TGTACCAGCAGCTTAAATTACTATGGCTACACCTTC; CDR3 protein: CTSSLNYYGYTF
J gene: TRBJ2-7; D gene: .; V gene: TRBV5-1; clone size: .; CDR3 DNA: TGCGCCAGCAGCTTCTCTAGCGATTACTACGAGCAGTACTTC; CDR3 protein: CASSFSSDYYEQYF
J gene: TRBJ1-5; D gene: .; V gene: TRBV7-6; clone size: .; CDR3 DNA: TGTGCCAGCAGCTTAGCGCAGGGGCCAAATCAGCCCCAGCATTTT; CDR3 protein: CASSLAQGPNQPQHF
J gene: TRBJ1-1; D gene: .; V gene: TRBV7-6; clone size: few; CDR3 DNA: TGTGCCAGCAGCTTAGGTGGGGTGGGGAACACTGAAGCTTTCTTT; CDR3 protein: CASSLGGVGNTEAFF
J gene: TRBJ2-1; D gene: .; V gene: TRBV10-3; clone size: .; CDR3 DNA: TGTGCCATCAGTGCGACCGACAGATCTGAGCAGTTCTTC; CDR3 protein: CAISATDRSEQFF
J gene: TRBJ2-1; D gene: TRBD2; V gene: TRBV7-2; clone size: few; CDR3 DNA: TGTGCCAGCAGCCGACTAGCGGGAGTGTCCTACAATGAGCAGTTCTTC; CDR3 protein: CASSRLAGVSYNEQFF
J gene: TRBJ2-5; D gene: .; V gene: TRBV29-1; clone size: many; CDR3 DNA: TGCAGCGTTGTGCCGGGACTGGGCATTGGGGAGACCCAGTACTTC; CDR3 protein: CSVVPGLGIGETQYF
J gene: TRBJ2-1; D gene: .; V gene: TRBV29-1; clone size: .; CDR3 DNA: TGCCCCGTAGACATTGTCTGGGATGAGCAGTTCTTC; CDR3 protein: CPVDIVWDEQFF
J gene: TRBJ2-5; D gene: .; V gene: TRBV10-3; clone size: .; CDR3 DNA: TGTGCCATCAGCTTGGGGCTCCAAGAGACCCAGTACTTC; CDR3 protein: CAISLGLQETQYF
J gene: TRBJ2-1; D gene: .; V gene: TRBV4-3; clone size: few; CDR3 DNA: TGCGCCAGCAGCCAAGATCTTGAAGGGCGACCTCTCTCCTACAATGAGCAGTTCTTC; CDR3 protein: CASSQDLEGRPLSYNEQFF
J gene: TRBJ2-3; D gene: TRBD2; V gene: TRBV20-1; clone size: .; CDR3 DNA: TGCAGTGCTACAATCGGACTAGCGGGAGGAGACACAGATACGCAGTATTTT; CDR3 protein: CSATIGLAGGDTDTQYF
J gene: TRBJ1-3; D gene: .; V gene: TRBV3-1; clone size: few; CDR3 DNA: TGTGCCAGCAGCCTCATGCAGGTCGGTTCTGGAAACACCATATATTTT; CDR3 protein: CASSLMQVGSGNTIYF
J gene: TRBJ1-5; D gene: TRBD1; V gene: TRBV6-5; clone size: .; CDR3 DNA: TGTGCCAGCGCGGACAGGGGCGATCAGCCCCAGCATTTT; CDR3 protein: CASADRGDQPQHF